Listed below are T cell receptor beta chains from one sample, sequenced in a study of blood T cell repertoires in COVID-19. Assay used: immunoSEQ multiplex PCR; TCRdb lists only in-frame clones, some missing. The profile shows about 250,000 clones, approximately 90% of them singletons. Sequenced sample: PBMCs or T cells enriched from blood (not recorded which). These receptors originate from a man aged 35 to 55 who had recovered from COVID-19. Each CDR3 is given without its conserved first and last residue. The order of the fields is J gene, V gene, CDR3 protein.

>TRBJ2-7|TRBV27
ASSRIQSSYEQY
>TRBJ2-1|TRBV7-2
ASSPGTDDNEQF
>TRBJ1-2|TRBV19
ASSAKAHSNYGYT
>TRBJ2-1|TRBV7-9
ASSPSGRAPEQF
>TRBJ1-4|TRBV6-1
ASSEGGSGVGKLF
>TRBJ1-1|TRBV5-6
ASSLTGMGYTEAF
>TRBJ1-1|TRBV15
ATSGGVGTEAF
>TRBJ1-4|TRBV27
ASSPGTGVEKLF
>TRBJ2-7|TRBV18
ASSPPLGALYEQY
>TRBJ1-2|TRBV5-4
ASSFVQGLQGYT
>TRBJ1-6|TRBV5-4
ASSLGQSASPLH
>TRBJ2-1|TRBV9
ASSDSGGLTNEQF
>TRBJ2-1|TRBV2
ASLGTSFAHEQF
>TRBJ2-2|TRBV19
ASSSWQNTGELF
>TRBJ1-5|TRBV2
ASSEARAGGQPQH
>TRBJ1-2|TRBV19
ASSIQVGYGYT
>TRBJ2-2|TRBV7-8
ASSPPNWLAGFTGELF
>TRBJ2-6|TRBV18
ASSETVSGANVLT
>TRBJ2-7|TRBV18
ASSPRRSGSYEQY
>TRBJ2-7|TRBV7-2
ASSPTGALSSYEQY
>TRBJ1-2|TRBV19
ASTSRLGYGYT
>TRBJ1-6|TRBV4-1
ASSQAPQGRLNSPLH
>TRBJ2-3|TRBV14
ASSFRSGTSGTDTQY
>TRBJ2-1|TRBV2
ASSAPGLRNEQF
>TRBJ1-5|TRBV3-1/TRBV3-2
ASSQVGTPGNQPQH
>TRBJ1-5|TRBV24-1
ATSSGGSNQPQH
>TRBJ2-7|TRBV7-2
ASSLPGLGVSEQY
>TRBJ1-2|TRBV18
ASSPGSSLYGYT
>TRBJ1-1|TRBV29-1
SVEGGPAAELGAF
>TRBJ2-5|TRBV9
ASSETGAGETQY
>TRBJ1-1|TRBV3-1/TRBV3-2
ASSQEGRGAF
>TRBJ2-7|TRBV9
ASSGGLDSSEQY
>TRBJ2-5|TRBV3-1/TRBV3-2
ASSQDLASAPRAQY
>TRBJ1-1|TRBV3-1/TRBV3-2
ASSQLSRDSEAF
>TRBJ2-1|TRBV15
ATSRDASGNEQF
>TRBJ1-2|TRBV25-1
ASSEGYGGRGYT
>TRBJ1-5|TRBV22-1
PGSAQGAASNQPQH
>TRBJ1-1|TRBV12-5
ASGLEPQGRANTEAF
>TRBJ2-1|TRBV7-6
ASSLDGESSYNEQF
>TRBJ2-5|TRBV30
AWTIRQETQY
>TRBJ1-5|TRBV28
ASSLGDREGQPQH
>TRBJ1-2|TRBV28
ASSLSQAAGYT
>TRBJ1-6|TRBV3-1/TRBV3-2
ASSHSSYNSPLH
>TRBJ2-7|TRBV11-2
ASSNNRDLSSYEQY
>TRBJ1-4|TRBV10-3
AISSSQPPTNEKLF